This entry describes one TCR beta chain. The CDR3 extends over 12 amino acids. Trimming took off 5 bases at V and 7 bases at J, with 8 bases between the two ends. Germline CDR1 reads SEHNR; CDR2 reads FQNEAQ (reference sequence). These data are taken from a study of STAT5B mutations in CD4+ large granular lymphocyte leukemia. Sequencing was at survey level. Sequencing used immunoSEQ multiplex PCR; TCRdb keeps in-frame clones, though not all of them. The repertoire has fewer than 35,000 clones, about 91% of them found once; the top ten carry about 0.92%. The chain has TRBV7-9 and TRBJ2-2; the D is unclear. This TCR was recovered from a human donor in good health. Sequenced: CD4+ T cells from blood buffy coats. CDR3 DNA: TGTGCCAGCAGCCCTGTCTTCGGGGAGCTGTTTTTT. Its protein is CASSPVFGELFF.